A selection of T cell receptor beta chains follows, all from one sample in a study of blood T cell repertoires in COVID-19. Some clones are missing from TCRdb's copy, which holds only in-frame ones; the method was immunoSEQ multiplex PCR. The repertoire has tens of thousands of clones, approximately 85% of them found once; the top ten carry over 25%. Sequencing was done on a sample of peripheral blood. These receptors were taken from a man in his forties or fifties with acute or convalescent COVID-19. CDR3s include the opening cysteine and the closing phenylalanine or tryptophan. Each record gives: CDR3 protein, J gene, V gene.

CASSKTGPNTGELFF | TRBJ2-2 | TRBV7-3
CASSLTLTHGTQYF | TRBJ2-3 | TRBV7-3
CASSIGPGTGNTEAFF | TRBJ1-1 | TRBV19
CASSSETTGLGEKLFF | TRBJ1-4 | TRBV6-5
CASSDQGGPDTQYF | TRBJ2-3 | TRBV2
CASNLGRGYEQYF | TRBJ2-7 | TRBV12-3/TRBV12-4
CASSRQGIISGNTIYF | TRBJ1-3 | TRBV5-1
CASSTSGGGADTQYF | TRBJ2-3 | TRBV7-9
CASSLSRVRGRVDQPQHF | TRBJ1-5 | TRBV5-1
CASSWGQGATETQYF | TRBJ2-5 | TRBV5-1
CASSFSGASYEQYF | TRBJ2-7 | TRBV9
CSATRDRGVETQYF | TRBJ2-5 | TRBV29-1
CASSPPERGSNTGELFF | TRBJ2-2 | TRBV18
CASSQQETQYF | TRBJ2-5 | TRBV5-1
CASSAGGRTGELFF | TRBJ2-2 | TRBV10-1
CASSRGPGRAYEQYF | TRBJ2-7 | TRBV3-1/TRBV3-2
CASGSLASYEQYF | TRBJ2-7 | TRBV12-3/TRBV12-4
CASSGSDSISYNEQFF | TRBJ2-1 | TRBV6-1
CASRPTQGLGELFF | TRBJ2-2 | TRBV7-3
CASSPDRRGTEAFF | TRBJ1-1 | TRBV6-6
CASSQVTGIRHTEAFF | TRBJ1-1 | TRBV4-1
CASSYSGTATYEQYF | TRBJ2-7 | TRBV6-5
CASSHRQGRDTQYF | TRBJ2-3 | TRBV27